This TCR beta chain derives from a study of vaccination and CD4 T cells after COVID-19. Study at large: Convalescent donors were composed of six males and four females, of whom two were Hispanic. Overlapping spike peptides served as the stimulus for the cells. These peptides came from SARS-CoV-2 and from the common cold coronaviruses HCoV-NL63, HCoV-OC43 and HCoV-229E.

As concerns this clonotype: Its matching antigen is unknown. The limits of the CDR3 on the DNA are not certain, so only TCRdb's listed CDR3 is given.

Stated treatment: roughly ten-day PBMC culture with coronavirus spike peptide pools or control peptides (ViraFEST assay). Sequencing of cultured CD4+ T cell DNA used the Oncomine TCR Beta short-read assay. The source of extracted genomic DNA was cultured CD4+ T cells. Each CDR3 protein is one row after TCRdb ran MiXCR on the PCR reads. The sample yields some 16,000 distinct CDR3 sequences, roughly 51% seen once. The sequence was obtained from a human donor who had recovered from COVID-19. Sequenced material: CD4+ T cells from blood, cultured in vitro.

CDR3: CASSPRRGIYEQYFGPGQAEAFF. The chain combines TRBV7-2 with TRBJ1-1; the listed D gene, TRBD1, was not tested against the DNA. Germline V gene lookup returns CDR1 SGHTA and CDR2 FQGNSA. The CDR3 length equals 23 residues, ends included.